A single sample gave rise to the 3 T cell receptor beta chains below, sequenced in a study of radiation and T cells in renal cell carcinoma. The protocol was immunoSEQ multiplex PCR, while the TCRdb copy is restricted to in-frame clones and leaves out a portion. This sample has 150,000 to 180,000 clones, with approximately 90% found just once. The time point denotes: blood 2 weeks post-SBRT. Treatment noted: 15 Gy SBRT to primary tumor, nephrectomy 4 weeks later. The sample in question was blood, obtained from a patient whose treatment included radiotherapy and nephrectomy. These receptors were collected from a woman between 50 and 59 years old with renal cell carcinoma.

This chain joins TRBV7-3 and TRBJ2-1, with TRBD2 matching over 8 bases. The CDR3 extends over 15 amino acids. V shed 3 bases, J shed 7 bases, and the junction held 8 bases outside the gene matches. Germline V CDR1 and CDR2: SGHTA, FQGTGA. The chain's CDR3 is CASSFQRGRGNEQFF. In nucleotides, the CDR3 is TGTGCCAGCAGCTTTCAGCGGGGGCGAGGGAATGAGCAGTTCTTC.

This clone was found once. The chain couples TRBV9 to TRBJ1-6, with D possibly matching TRBD1 (5 bases). CDR1 SGDLS and CDR2 YYNGEE come from the germline V gene. Trimming left V 0 bases short and J 9 bases short, with 19 bases between. This CDR3 spans 17 amino acids. The CDR3 reads CASSVEVSAGPSSPLHF. CDR3 nucleotide sequence: TGTGCCAGCAGCGTAGAGGTCAGTGCAGGGCCCAGTTCACCCCTCCACTTT.

The CDR3 reads CASSSIRGGTNEKLFF. The CDR3 nucleotides read TGTGCCAGCAGTTCAATCCGGGGGGGGACTAATGAAAAACTGTTTTTT. The rearrangement joins TRBV2 to TRBJ1-4, with a possible D match to TRBD1 (5 bases). The CDR3 consists of 16 residues. Germline loops: CDR1 SNHLY, CDR2 FYNNEI. Trimming cost V 5 bases and J 2 bases, with 15 bases left between them.